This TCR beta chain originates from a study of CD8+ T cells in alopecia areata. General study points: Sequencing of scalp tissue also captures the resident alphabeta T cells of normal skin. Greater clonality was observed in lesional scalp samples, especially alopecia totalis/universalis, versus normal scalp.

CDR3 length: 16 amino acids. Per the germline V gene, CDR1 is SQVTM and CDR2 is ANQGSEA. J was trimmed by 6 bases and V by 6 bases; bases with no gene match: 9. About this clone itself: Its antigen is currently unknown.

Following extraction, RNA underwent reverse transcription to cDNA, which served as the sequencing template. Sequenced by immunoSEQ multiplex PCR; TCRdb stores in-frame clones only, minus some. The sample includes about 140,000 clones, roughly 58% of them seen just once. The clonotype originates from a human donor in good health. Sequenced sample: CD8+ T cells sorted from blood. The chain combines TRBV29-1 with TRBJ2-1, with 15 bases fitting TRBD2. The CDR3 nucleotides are TGCAGCGTGGATGGACTAGCGGGAGGGATCTCCAATGAGCAGTTCTTC. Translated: CSVDGLAGGISNEQFF.